What follows is one T cell receptor (beta chain) and its context. The data derive from a study of shared clonotypes between healthy human individuals. TCRdb's copy holds only in-frame clones and misses some; the assay was immunoSEQ multiplex PCR. The sample includes about 1 million clones, 70% to 80% of them seen just once. Germline values: CDR1 MNHNY, CDR2 SVGAGI (reference sequence). With 0 bases clipped from V and 6 bases from J, the junction kept 0 bases outside the gene matches. CDR3 length equals 13 residues. Sequenced input: memory CD4+ T cells from PBMCs. Subset specified: CD45RA-negative fraction. The chain carries TRBV6-6 and TRBJ1-1, with 8 bases matching TRBD1. The sequence derives from a man between 18 and 35 years old in good health. Some clones in this sample may be carry-over from other donors' samples. CDR3 sequence: CASSYSQGAEAFF. The CDR3, as DNA: TGTGCCAGCAGTTACTCACAGGGGGCTGAAGCTTTCTTT.